The source of this T cell receptor beta chain is a study of shared clonotypes between healthy human individuals. The CDR3 has 13 amino acids. Deletions cut 3 bases from V and 5 bases from J, with 8 bases between. CDR1 is KGHSH and CDR2 is LQKENI in the germline V gene. Every contributor of samples was a Caucasian grown-up residing in Nashville, Tennessee. A CD45RA-negative memory subset and a CD45RA+ naive subset were separated from the CD4+ cells. With respect to this clone: Antigen unknown.

TCRdb keeps only in-frame clones here, not all; method: immunoSEQ multiplex PCR. Here the sample spans around 940,000 clones, around three quarters being singletons. Study-level results: Among a few donors, roughly 5.4% of naive CD4 clonotypes were found in common. What rarefaction showed was incomplete sorted-subset sequencing despite large depth.

Sequenced material: memory CD4+ T cells sorted from blood. The subset was: CD45RA-negative fraction. The rearrangement links TRBV18 to TRBJ1-5; D unresolved. The source of this sequence is a man aged 18 to 29 in good health. The CDR3 is CASSPREDQPQHF. The CDR3 nucleotides are TGTGCCAGCTCACCTAGGGAGGATCAGCCCCAGCATTTT.